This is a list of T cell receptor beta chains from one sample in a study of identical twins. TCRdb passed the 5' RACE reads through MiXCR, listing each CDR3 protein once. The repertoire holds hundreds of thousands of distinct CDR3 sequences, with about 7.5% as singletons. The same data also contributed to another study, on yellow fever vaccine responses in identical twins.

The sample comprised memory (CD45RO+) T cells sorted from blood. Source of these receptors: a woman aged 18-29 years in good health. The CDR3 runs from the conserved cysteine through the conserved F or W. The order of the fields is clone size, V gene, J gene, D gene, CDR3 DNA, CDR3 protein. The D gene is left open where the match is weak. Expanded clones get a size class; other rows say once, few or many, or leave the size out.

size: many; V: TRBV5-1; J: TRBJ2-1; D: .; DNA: TGCGCCAGCAGCTTGGGGGGGGCAAATGAGCAGTTCTTC; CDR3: CASSLGGANEQFF
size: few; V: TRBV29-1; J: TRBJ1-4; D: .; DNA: TGCAGCGCGGCTTTCGAAGAAAAACTGTTTTTT; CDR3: CSAAFEEKLFF
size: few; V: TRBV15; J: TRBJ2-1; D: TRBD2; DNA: TGTGCCACCAGCAGAGATTTTAGCGGGGGTTACAATGAGCAGTTCTTC; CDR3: CATSRDFSGGYNEQFF
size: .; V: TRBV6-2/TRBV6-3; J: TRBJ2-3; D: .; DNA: TGTGCCAGCAGAACCGGGTCTTTCACAGATACGCAGTATTTT; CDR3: CASRTGSFTDTQYF
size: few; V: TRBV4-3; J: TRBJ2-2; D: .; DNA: TGCGCCAGCAGTCGTGGAGACAGCAACACCGGGGAGCTGTTTTTT; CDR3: CASSRGDSNTGELFF
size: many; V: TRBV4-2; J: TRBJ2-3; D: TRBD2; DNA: TGTGCCAGCAGCCAAGATACCGGGGGGGCAGATACGCAGTATTTT; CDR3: CASSQDTGGADTQYF
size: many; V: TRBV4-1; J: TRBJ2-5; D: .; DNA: TGCGCCAGCAGCCAAGAGTCCGTCGGGGTTGGAGGGGAGACCCAGTACTTC; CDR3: CASSQESVGVGGETQYF
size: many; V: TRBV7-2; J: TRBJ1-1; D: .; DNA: TGTGCCAGCAGCAGAATCAGGGGGAACACTGAAGCTTTCTTT; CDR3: CASSRIRGNTEAFF
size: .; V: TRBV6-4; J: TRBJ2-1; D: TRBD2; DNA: TGTGCCAGCAGTGGAACCGGGGGGAATGAGCAGTTCTTC; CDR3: CASSGTGGNEQFF
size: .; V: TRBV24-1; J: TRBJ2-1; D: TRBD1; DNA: TGTGCCACCAAAGACAGGGGGCTGAATGAGCAGTTCTTC; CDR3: CATKDRGLNEQFF
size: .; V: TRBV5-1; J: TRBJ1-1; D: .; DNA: TGCGCCAGCAGCTTGGATTCCGGGTCTCTTGAAGCTTTCTTT; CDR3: CASSLDSGSLEAFF
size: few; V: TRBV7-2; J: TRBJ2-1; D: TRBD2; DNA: TGTGCCAGCAGCTACGGGACTAGCGGGAGGGGGGAGCAGTTCTTC; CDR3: CASSYGTSGRGEQFF
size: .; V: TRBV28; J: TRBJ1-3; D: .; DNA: TGTGCCAGCAGGCCCGACTGGGGAAACACCATATATTTT; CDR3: CASRPDWGNTIYF
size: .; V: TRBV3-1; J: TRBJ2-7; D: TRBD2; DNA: TGTGCCAGCAGCCTAGCGGGAGGCTCCGAGCAGTACTTC; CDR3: CASSLAGGSEQYF
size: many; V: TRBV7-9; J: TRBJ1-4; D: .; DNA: TGTGCCAGCAGCCAAGGGACTAATGAAAAACTGTTTTTT; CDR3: CASSQGTNEKLFF
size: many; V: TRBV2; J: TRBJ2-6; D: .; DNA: TGTGCCAGCAGTGACAGAACCATCTCTGGGGCCAACGTCCTGACTTTC; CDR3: CASSDRTISGANVLTF
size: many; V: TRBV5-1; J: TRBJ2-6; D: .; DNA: TGCGCCAGCAGTTCGGACAGAACTGGGGCCAACGTCCTGACTTTC; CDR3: CASSSDRTGANVLTF
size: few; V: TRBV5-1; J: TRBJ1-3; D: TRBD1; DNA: TGCGCCAGCAGCGGAGGGGGCTTCGGTGGAAACACCATATATTTT; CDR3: CASSGGGFGGNTIYF
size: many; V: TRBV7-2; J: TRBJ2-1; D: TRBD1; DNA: TGTGCCAGCAGCCGCCGGACAGGGAGGCCGTACAATGAGCAGTTCTTC; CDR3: CASSRRTGRPYNEQFF
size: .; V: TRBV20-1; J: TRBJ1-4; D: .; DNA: TGCAGTGTCAACCGGGACGTTAATGAAAAACTGTTTTTT; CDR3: CSVNRDVNEKLFF
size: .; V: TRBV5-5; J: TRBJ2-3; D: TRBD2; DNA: TGTGCCAGCAGACCCGCGGGGGGGAGGGCAGATACGCAGTATTTT; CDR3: CASRPAGGRADTQYF
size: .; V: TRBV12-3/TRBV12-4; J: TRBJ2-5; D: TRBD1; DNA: TGTGCCAGCAGTTTAGGGGGAACAGGGGGCCCGCAAGAGACCCAGTACTTC; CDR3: CASSLGGTGGPQETQYF
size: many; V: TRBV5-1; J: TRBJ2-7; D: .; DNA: TGCGCCAGTTCGGGGACTCAGTACGAGCAGTACTTC; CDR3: CASSGTQYEQYF
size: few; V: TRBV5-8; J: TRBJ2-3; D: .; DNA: TGTGCCAGCAGCTTGGATAATGAGGGGGGGCTTACAGATACGCAGTATTTT; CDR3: CASSLDNEGGLTDTQYF
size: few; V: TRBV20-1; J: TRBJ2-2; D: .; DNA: TGCAGTGCTAGTAATAGGGCCTTAGGTTCGCTGTTTTTT; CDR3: CSASNRALGSLFF
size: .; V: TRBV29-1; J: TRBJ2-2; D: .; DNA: TGCAGCGTTGAGTGCGGGCCGAGGTCCACCGGGGAGCTGTTTTTT; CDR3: CSVECGPRSTGELFF
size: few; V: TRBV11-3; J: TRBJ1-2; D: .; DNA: TGTGCCAGCAGCCGGGACCCGGGCTTGTCCTATGGCTACACCTTC; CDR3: CASSRDPGLSYGYTF
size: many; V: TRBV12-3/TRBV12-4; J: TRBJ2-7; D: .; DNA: TGTGCCAGCAGTTTAGCCCTGAAGTACGAGCAGTACTTC; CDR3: CASSLALKYEQYF
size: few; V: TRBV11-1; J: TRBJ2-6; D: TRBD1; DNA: TGTGCCAGCAGCCCACGGGACAGGGGTTCCCCTGGGGCCAACGTCCTGACTTTC; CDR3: CASSPRDRGSPGANVLTF
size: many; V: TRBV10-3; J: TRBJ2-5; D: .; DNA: TGTGCCATCAGTGATGGGGACCTAAGCGGAGAGACCCAGTACTTC; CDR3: CAISDGDLSGETQYF
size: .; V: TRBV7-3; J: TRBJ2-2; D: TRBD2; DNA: TGTGCCAGCAGCTTAACAGCGGGGGGGAGCACCGGGGAGCTGTTTTTT; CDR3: CASSLTAGGSTGELFF
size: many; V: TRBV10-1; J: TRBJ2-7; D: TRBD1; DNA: TGCGCCAGCAGTGCTTCGGGACAGGGCGAGCAGTACTTC; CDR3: CASSASGQGEQYF
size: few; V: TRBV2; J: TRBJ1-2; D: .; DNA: TGTGCCAGCGGACAGAGTAACTATGGCTACACCTTC; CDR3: CASGQSNYGYTF
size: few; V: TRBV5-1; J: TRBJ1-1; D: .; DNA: TGCGCCAGCAGCTTGGGCAGGGCCTCGGACACTGAAGCTTTCTTT; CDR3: CASSLGRASDTEAFF
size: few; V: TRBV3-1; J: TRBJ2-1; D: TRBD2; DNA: TGTGCCAGCAGCCAAGTGAGCGGGGGGCAGTTCTTC; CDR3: CASSQVSGGQFF
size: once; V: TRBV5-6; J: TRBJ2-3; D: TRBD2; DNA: TGTGCCAGCATCCCTAGCGGGGGACGCACAGATACGCAGTATTTT; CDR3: CASIPSGGRTDTQYF
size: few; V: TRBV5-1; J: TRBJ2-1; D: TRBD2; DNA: TGCGCCAGCAGCCCCGGGACTAGCGGGAGGCACTACAATGAGCAGTTCTTC; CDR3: CASSPGTSGRHYNEQFF
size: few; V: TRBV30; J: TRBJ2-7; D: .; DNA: TGTGCCTGGAGTGTACTAGTGCACTACGAGCAGTACTTC; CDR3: CAWSVLVHYEQYF
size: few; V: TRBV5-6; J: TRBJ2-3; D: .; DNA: TGTGCCAGCAGCTTTGCGTACGGGGCCACAGATACGCAGTATTTT; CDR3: CASSFAYGATDTQYF
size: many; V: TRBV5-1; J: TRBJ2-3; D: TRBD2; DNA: TGCGCCAGCAGCTTAGGTGCGGGAGTGGTGACAGATACGCAGTATTTT; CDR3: CASSLGAGVVTDTQYF
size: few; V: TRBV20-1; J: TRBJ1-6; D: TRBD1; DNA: TGCAGTGCTAGATCCCCCCGGACAGGGGGCTTCAATTCACCCCTCCACTTT; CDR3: CSARSPRTGGFNSPLHF
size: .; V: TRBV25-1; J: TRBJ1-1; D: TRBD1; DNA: TGTGCCAGCAGTGACCTTTCCGGGACAGTTAACACTGAAGCTTTCTTT; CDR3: CASSDLSGTVNTEAFF
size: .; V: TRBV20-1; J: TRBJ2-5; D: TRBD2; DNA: TGCAGTGCTAGATCGAGTACTAGCGGGGACCAAGAGACCCAGTACTTC; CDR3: CSARSSTSGDQETQYF
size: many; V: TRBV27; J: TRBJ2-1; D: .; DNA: TGTGCCAGCAGTTCGAGGGGCGGTTTCTACAATGAGCAGTTCTTC; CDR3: CASSSRGGFYNEQFF
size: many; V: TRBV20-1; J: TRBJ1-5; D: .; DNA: TGCAGTGCTAGAGATAGAGAGGGCGGGACGCGCAATCAGCCCCAGCATTTT; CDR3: CSARDREGGTRNQPQHF
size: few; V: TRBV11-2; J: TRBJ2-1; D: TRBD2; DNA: TGTGCCAGCAGCTTGACGGGGGGGCAGTCCTACAATGAGCAGTTCTTC; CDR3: CASSLTGGQSYNEQFF
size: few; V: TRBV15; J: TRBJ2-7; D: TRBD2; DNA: TGTGCCACCAGCAGAGACGGGAGGGATTCCTACGAGCAGTACTTC; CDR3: CATSRDGRDSYEQYF
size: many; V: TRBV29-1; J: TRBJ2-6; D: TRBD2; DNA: TGCAGCGTGGGCCCGGGAGGACCTGGGGCCAACGTCCTGACTTTC; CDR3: CSVGPGGPGANVLTF
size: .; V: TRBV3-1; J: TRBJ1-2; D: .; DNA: TGTGCCAGCAGCCAAGTCTACACCTTC; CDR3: CASSQVYTF
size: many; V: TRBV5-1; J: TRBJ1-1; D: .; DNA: TGCGCCAGCAGCTTGTCAAGAGGGACTGAAGCTTTCTTT; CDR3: CASSLSRGTEAFF